Listed below are T cell receptor beta chains from one sample, sequenced in a study of T cells in Graves' hyperthyroidism and ophthalmopathy. TCRdb fed the multiplex PCR reads into MiXCR, producing one record per CDR3 protein. Counted here are about 680,000 distinct CDR3 sequences, approximately 40% occurring once; the ten biggest clones make up around 30%. What was sequenced was blood. All receptors derive from a woman in her thirties or forties with Graves' hyperthyroidism. The CDR3 runs from the conserved cysteine through the conserved F or W. The D gene is left open where the match is weak. Size is stated for part of the rows, as once, few or many counts, or as a class when the clone is expanded.

>NA|TRBJ2-7|many|TRBV29-1
CSVEYVGDYEQYF
TGCAGCGTTGAATACGTGGGAGACTACGAGCAGTACTTC
>NA|TRBJ1-6|many|TRBV29-1
CSVVTGGNSPLHF
TGCAGCGTTGTGACAGGCGGAAATTCACCCCTCCACTTT
>TRBD1|TRBJ2-7|NA|TRBV6-1
CASCRDRDYEQYF
TGTGCCAGCTGTCGGGACAGGGACTACGAGCAGTACTTC
>TRBD1|TRBJ1-6|NA|TRBV7-2
CASSYRGQGLYSYNSPLHF
TGTGCCAGCAGCTACCGGGGACAGGGGCTTTACTCCTATAATTCACCCCTCCACTTT
>TRBD1|TRBJ1-2|NA|TRBV29-1
CSQRTGSNYGYTF
TGCAGCCAAAGGACAGGATCTAACTATGGCTACACCTTC
>TRBD1|TRBJ1-5|NA|TRBV7-3
CASRLQGYSNQPQHF
TGTGCCAGCAGACTACAGGGGTATAGCAATCAGCCCCAGCATTTT
>NA|TRBJ1-2|few|TRBV19
CASSLATGLANYGYTF
TGTGCCAGTAGTTTAGCGACCGGCCTAGCTAACTATGGCTACACCTTC
>TRBD1|TRBJ1-1|many|TRBV7-2
CASSFRTGERAFF
TGTGCCAGCAGCTTTAGGACAGGGGAACGGGCTTTCTTT
>TRBD1|TRBJ2-7|NA|TRBV15
CATSSPTRDRNYEQYF
TGTGCCACCAGCTCCCCAACCCGGGACAGGAACTACGAGCAGTACTTC
>NA|TRBJ1-2|few|TRBV11-2
CASSLEILSQGYTF
TGTGCCAGCAGCTTAGAGATCCTATCCCAGGGCTACACCTTC
>NA|TRBJ2-5|many|TRBV10-3
CAISESIGVRQTQYF
TGTGCCATCAGTGAGTCGATCGGGGTCCGGCAGACCCAGTACTTC
>NA|TRBJ1-2|few|TRBV12-3/TRBV12-4
CASSSGVPYGYTF
TGTGCCAGCAGTTCGGGGGTACCCTATGGCTACACCTTC
>NA|TRBJ1-1|few|TRBV4-1
CASSQDRQPNTEAFF
TGCGCCAGCAGCCAAGACCGGCAGCCAAACACTGAAGCTTTCTTT
>TRBD1|TRBJ1-4|NA|TRBV7-9
CASSFGQGYEKLFF
TGTGCCAGCAGCTTTGGACAGGGCTATGAAAAACTGTTTTTT
>NA|TRBJ2-5|few|TRBV29-1
CSVHGEQETQYF
TGCAGCGTCCACGGGGAACAAGAGACCCAGTACTTC
>TRBD1|TRBJ1-4|many|TRBV20-1
CSASGGQEDEKLFF
TGCAGTGCTTCAGGGGGACAGGAGGACGAAAAACTGTTTTTT
>TRBD2|TRBJ2-7|NA|TRBV29-1
CSLAGGSVYEQYF
TGCAGCTTGGCCGGCGGGAGCGTCTACGAGCAGTACTTC
>NA|TRBJ2-7|few|TRBV30
CALPNRTPSYEQYF
TGTGCCCTCCCAAACAGGACTCCTTCCTACGAGCAGTACTTC
>NA|TRBJ1-1|many|TRBV7-9
CASSIVWQKNTEAFF
TGTGCCAGCAGCATAGTCTGGCAAAAGAACACTGAAGCTTTCTTT
>TRBD1|TRBJ1-2|NA|TRBV4-1
CASSLSRDSSYGYTF
TGCGCCAGCAGCCTCAGTAGGGACAGCAGCTATGGCTACACCTTC
>NA|TRBJ2-7|few|TRBV4-3
CASSQAWDGSYEQYF
TGCGCCAGCAGCCAAGCTTGGGACGGCTCCTACGAGCAGTACTTC
>TRBD1|TRBJ1-1|many|TRBV20-1
CSTPGQSIQAFF
TGCAGCACCCCGGGACAGTCAATCCAAGCTTTCTTT
>NA|TRBJ2-2|NA|TRBV5-1
CASSQDYREPGELFF
TGCGCCAGCAGCCAAGATTACAGGGAGCCCGGGGAGCTGTTTTTT
>NA|TRBJ1-4|NA|TRBV4-1
CASSHVGVEKLFF
TGCGCCAGCAGCCATGTAGGGGTTGAAAAACTGTTTTTT
>TRBD2|TRBJ2-2|many|TRBV2
CASSELAGETGELFF
TGTGCCAGCAGTGAATTAGCGGGAGAAACCGGGGAGCTGTTTTTT
>NA|TRBJ1-2|many|TRBV29-1
CSVDREVEYGYTF
TGCAGCGTTGACAGGGAAGTGGAATATGGCTACACCTTC
>NA|TRBJ1-2|many|TRBV6-5
CASSYSKSRVDGYTF
TGTGCCAGCAGTTACTCGAAATCCAGGGTGGATGGCTACACCTTC
>NA|TRBJ2-7|NA|TRBV10-3
CAISAWDPTSEQYF
TGTGCCATCAGTGCCTGGGACCCCACGTCCGAGCAGTACTTC
>TRBD1|TRBJ1-5|few|TRBV12-3/TRBV12-4
CASSGRDSFNQPQHF
TGTGCCAGCAGTGGAAGGGACAGTTTCAATCAGCCCCAGCATTTT
>NA|TRBJ2-5|few|TRBV5-6
CASSSQVVETQYF
TGTGCCAGCAGCTCCCAGGTTGTGGAGACCCAGTACTTC
>TRBD1|TRBJ2-6|few|TRBV7-9
CASSPRDRAGANVLTF
TGTGCCAGCAGCCCCCGGGACAGGGCCGGGGCCAACGTCCTGACTTTC
>NA|TRBJ1-2|NA|TRBV10-3
CAILGAAGNYGYTF
TGTGCCATCCTGGGCGCCGCTGGGAACTATGGCTACACCTTC
>NA|TRBJ2-7|few|TRBV5-8
CASSLAETGIGLDEQYF
TGTGCCAGCAGCTTGGCCGAGACGGGTATTGGTTTGGACGAGCAGTACTTC
>NA|TRBJ1-2|many|TRBV7-9
CASSPGQSVVFGYTF
TGTGCCAGCAGCCCCGGACAGAGTGTCGTTTTTGGCTACACCTTC
>TRBD1|TRBJ2-6|few|TRBV7-9
CASSHRLPGQGAGANVLTF
TGCGCCAGCAGCCACCGATTACCGGGACAGGGGGCTGGGGCCAACGTCCTGACTTTC
>TRBD1|TRBJ2-5|once|TRBV7-9
CASSLGQDQETQYF
TGTGCCAGCAGCTTGGGACAGGACCAAGAGACCCAGTACTTC
>TRBD1|TRBJ1-1|many|TRBV29-1
CSTGTGSTEAFF
TGCAGCACTGGGACAGGGAGCACTGAAGCTTTCTTT
>TRBD2|TRBJ2-5|many|TRBV2
CASTKLAGEVVETQYF
TGTGCCAGCACCAAACTAGCGGGAGAGGTTGTAGAGACCCAGTACTTC
>NA|TRBJ1-1|NA|TRBV2
CASSGDGAYAFF
TGTGCCAGCAGTGGGGACGGGGCGTATGCTTTCTTT
>TRBD2|TRBJ2-1|NA|TRBV20-1
CSARQEGLAGLYNEQFF
TGCAGTGCTAGACAGGAGGGACTAGCGGGACTATACAATGAGCAGTTCTTC
>TRBD1|TRBJ2-7|few|TRBV4-3
CASSHRGQGGEQYF
TGCGCCAGCAGCCATCGCGGACAGGGCGGCGAGCAGTACTTC
>TRBD2|TRBJ2-7|NA|TRBV12-3/TRBV12-4
CASRSGTILRRGSSYEQYF
TGTGCCAGCAGGTCTGGGACTATACTAAGGAGGGGCAGCTCCTACGAGCAGTACTTC
>TRBD1|TRBJ2-1|NA|TRBV7-8
CASLQGALNEQFF
TGTGCCAGCTTACAGGGGGCCCTAAATGAGCAGTTCTTC
>NA|TRBJ2-2|NA|TRBV6-5
CASRPARDTGELFF
TGTGCCAGCAGACCGGCCCGAGACACCGGGGAGCTGTTTTTT